A selection of T cell receptor beta chains follows, all from one sample in a study of cytomegalovirus exposure and HLA in healthy donors. This table comes from immunoSEQ multiplex PCR, and its TCRdb copy is limited to in-frame clones, with some not included. The sample yields roughly 60,000 clones, of which the top ten take up 3.5% to 4.5%. Sequenced input: PBMCs. These receptors all stem from a male donor in good health and CMV-seronegative. CDR3s leave out the opening cysteine and the closing phenylalanine or tryptophan. Fields, in order: V gene, J gene, CDR3 protein.

V: TRBV5-1
J: TRBJ2-1
CDR3: ASSFQTSDSDNEQF

V: TRBV4-3
J: TRBJ1-4
CDR3: ASSQAPDRGDEKLF

V: TRBV4-1
J: TRBJ2-3
CDR3: ASSLTGGVSTDKQY

V: TRBV28
J: TRBJ2-7
CDR3: ASSWRAAHYEQY

V: TRBV29-1
J: TRBJ1-2
CDR3: SVEGDSYNYGYT

V: TRBV4-1
J: TRBJ2-3
CDR3: ASSPYLAGATDKQY

V: TRBV27
J: TRBJ2-7
CDR3: ARSSGVEQY

V: TRBV19
J: TRBJ2-1
CDR3: ASSVQGISDNEQF

V: TRBV15
J: TRBJ2-1
CDR3: ATSRDPGNEQF

V: TRBV6-5
J: TRBJ2-7
CDR3: ASSLQGFSYEQY

V: TRBV5-1
J: TRBJ1-2
CDR3: ASSSGQGRSENYGYT

V: TRBV7-2
J: TRBJ2-1
CDR3: ASSGGTTSSDNEQF

V: TRBV6-6
J: TRBJ2-7
CDR3: ASSYSTGSNEQY

V: TRBV4-2
J: TRBJ1-2
CDR3: ASSQDMPGDYGYT

V: TRBV9
J: TRBJ2-7
CDR3: ASSVDPGYYEQY

V: TRBV28
J: TRBJ1-5
CDR3: ASSTRGIGQPQH

V: TRBV19
J: TRBJ2-1
CDR3: ASSAREGRNEQF

V: TRBV6-1
J: TRBJ1-2
CDR3: ASSEKGQGLYGYT

V: TRBV14
J: TRBJ1-2
CDR3: ASSPQGYGYT

V: TRBV5-1
J: TRBJ2-6
CDR3: ASSPDRAGANVLT

V: TRBV4-3
J: TRBJ1-4
CDR3: ASSQGLGGQGAEKLF

V: TRBV4-3
J: TRBJ2-7
CDR3: ASSQREEGQYEQY

V: TRBV5-8
J: TRBJ2-7
CDR3: ASRFGGFEQY

V: TRBV4-1
J: TRBJ1-4
CDR3: ASSVGGNNEKLF

V: TRBV6-1
J: TRBJ1-6
CDR3: ASSETRATALH

V: TRBV6-7
J: TRBJ2-1
CDR3: ASSYSTSGMGGEQF

V: TRBV18
J: TRBJ1-1
CDR3: ASSPSGQGKDTEAF

V: TRBV7-9
J: TRBJ1-1
CDR3: ASSFAGNTEAF

V: TRBV19
J: TRBJ1-2
CDR3: ASSIDPRGNYGYT

V: TRBV7-3
J: TRBJ2-1
CDR3: ASSTGTSTYNEQF

V: TRBV7-3
J: TRBJ2-1
CDR3: ASSLMGGGYNEQF

V: TRBV5-6
J: TRBJ1-2
CDR3: ASSPRQGSNLSGYT

V: TRBV7-2
J: TRBJ2-5
CDR3: ASSGQGRAQY

V: TRBV6-1
J: TRBJ1-1
CDR3: ASSEPTSSTGGRREAF

V: TRBV2
J: TRBJ2-1
CDR3: ASSRERGSYNEQF

V: TRBV4-3
J: TRBJ2-1
CDR3: ASSQGYAAGGDNEQF

V: TRBV5-3
J: TRBJ2-7
CDR3: ARSLRRREGPEQY

V: TRBV29-1
J: TRBJ2-5
CDR3: SLLGASGSKETQY

V: TRBV5-1
J: .
CDR3: ASGPGTSTDNEQF

V: TRBV5-1
J: TRBJ2-4
CDR3: ASSLEGVKNIQY

V: TRBV19
J: TRBJ1-2
CDR3: ASKSEGLGAYGYT

V: TRBV29-1
J: TRBJ2-5
CDR3: SVEARGKETQY

V: TRBV7-8
J: TRBJ2-1
CDR3: ASSAPYRTSGSEQF

V: TRBV18
J: TRBJ1-2
CDR3: ASSPSGDGTNYGYT